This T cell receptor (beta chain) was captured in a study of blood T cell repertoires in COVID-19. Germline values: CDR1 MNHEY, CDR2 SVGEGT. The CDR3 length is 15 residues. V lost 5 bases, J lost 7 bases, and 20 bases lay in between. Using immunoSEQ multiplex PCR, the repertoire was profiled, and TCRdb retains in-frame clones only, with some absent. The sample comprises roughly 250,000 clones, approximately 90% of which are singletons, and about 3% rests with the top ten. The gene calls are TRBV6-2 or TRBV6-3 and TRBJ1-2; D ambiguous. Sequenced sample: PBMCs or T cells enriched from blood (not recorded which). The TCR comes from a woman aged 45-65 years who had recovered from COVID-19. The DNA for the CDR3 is TGTGCCAGCAGTGCGCCTCGGACTTGGACGGGTGGCTACACCTTC. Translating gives CASSAPRTWTGGYTF.